The entry that follows covers one T cell receptor (beta chain) sequence. The antigen remains unidentified. This table comes from immunoSEQ multiplex PCR, and its TCRdb copy is limited to in-frame clones, with some not included. In the table there are 15,000 to 20,000 clones, 86% of which are singletons. The data are from a study of lymphopenia after photon versus proton radiotherapy. The study, taken as a whole, reports: Under photons, naive T cells and diversity fell while effector/memory populations rose. After the lymphocyte nadir, photon-treated repertoires showed oligoclonal expansion, especially of CD8+ Temra cells.

Germline V gives CDR1 SGHRS, CDR2 YFSETQ. J gave up 5 bases and V 6 bases, and 10 bases lay outside the gene matches. The CDR3 totals 15 residues. The sequencing here drew on peripheral blood, taken from a patient treated with proton-based radiotherapy. The V gene is TRBV5-1, the J gene TRBJ2-5; the match to TRBD2 covers 10 bases. This receptor was taken from a man in his 70s with pancreatic cancer. CDR3 protein: CASTSSGTSDETQYF. For the CDR3, the DNA is TGCGCCAGCACCTCCTCCGGGACTAGCGACGAGACCCAGTACTTC.